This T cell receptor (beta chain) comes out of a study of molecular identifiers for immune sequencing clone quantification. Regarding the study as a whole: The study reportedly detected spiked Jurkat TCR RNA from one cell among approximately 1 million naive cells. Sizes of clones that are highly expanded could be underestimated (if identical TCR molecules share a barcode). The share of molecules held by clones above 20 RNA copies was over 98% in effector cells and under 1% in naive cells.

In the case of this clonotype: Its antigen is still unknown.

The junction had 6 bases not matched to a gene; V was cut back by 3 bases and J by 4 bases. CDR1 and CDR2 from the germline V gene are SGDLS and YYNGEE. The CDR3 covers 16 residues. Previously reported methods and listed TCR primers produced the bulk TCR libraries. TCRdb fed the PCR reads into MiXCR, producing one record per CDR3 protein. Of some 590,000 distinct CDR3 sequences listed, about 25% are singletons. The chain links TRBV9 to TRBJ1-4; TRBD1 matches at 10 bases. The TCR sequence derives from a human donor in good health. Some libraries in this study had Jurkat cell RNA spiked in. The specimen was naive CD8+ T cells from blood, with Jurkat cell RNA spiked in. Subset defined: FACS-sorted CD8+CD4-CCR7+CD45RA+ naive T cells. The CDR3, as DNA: TGTGCCAGCAGCGCCGGGACAGGGGTCGGTAATGAAAAACTGTTTTTT. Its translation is CASSAGTGVGNEKLFF. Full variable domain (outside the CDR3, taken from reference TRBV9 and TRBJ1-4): DSGVTQTPKHLITATGQRVTLRCSPRSGDLSVYWYQQSLDQGLQFLIQYYNGEERAKGNILERFSAQQFPDLHSELNLSSLELGDSALYFCASSAGTGVGNEKLFFGSGTQLSVL.